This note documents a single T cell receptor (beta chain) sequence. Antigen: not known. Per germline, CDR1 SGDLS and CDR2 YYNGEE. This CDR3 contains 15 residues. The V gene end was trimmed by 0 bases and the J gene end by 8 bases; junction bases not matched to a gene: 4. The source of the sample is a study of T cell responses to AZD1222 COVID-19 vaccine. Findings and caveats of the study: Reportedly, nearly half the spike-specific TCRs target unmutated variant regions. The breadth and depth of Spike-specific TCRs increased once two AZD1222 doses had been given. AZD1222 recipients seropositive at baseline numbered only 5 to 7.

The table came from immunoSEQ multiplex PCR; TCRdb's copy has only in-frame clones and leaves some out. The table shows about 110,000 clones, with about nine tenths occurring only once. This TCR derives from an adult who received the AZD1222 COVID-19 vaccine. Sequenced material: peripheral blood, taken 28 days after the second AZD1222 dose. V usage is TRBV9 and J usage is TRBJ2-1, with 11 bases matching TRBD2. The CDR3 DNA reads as TGTGCCAGCAGCGTAGTTAGCGGGAGGGCCGATGAGCAGTTCTTC. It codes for CASSVVSGRADEQFF.